A selection of T cell receptor beta chains follows, all from one sample in a study of blood T cell repertoires in COVID-19. Only in-frame clones appear in the TCRdb table, and some are missing; sequencing was by immunoSEQ multiplex PCR. The profile shows 85,000 to 90,000 clones, about 86% of them singletons. The sequencing sample was made of peripheral blood. These receptors all stem from a man older than 75 with active or convalescent COVID-19. CDR3s include the opening cysteine and the closing phenylalanine or tryptophan. The D gene is left open where the match is weak. Rows may omit the clone size; those that give it use once, few, many or a size class.

d_call j_call v_call clone_size cdr3_nt cdr3_aa
NA TRBJ2-1 TRBV6-1 NA TGTGCCAGCAGTGAAAGCCAGGGTTCCTACAATGAGCAGTTCTTC CASSESQGSYNEQFF
NA TRBJ1-5 TRBV18 NA TGTGCCAGCTCATCGCAGGGCAATCAGCCCCAGCATTTT CASSSQGNQPQHF
TRBD2 TRBJ2-7 TRBV4-1 NA TGCGCCAGCAGCCAAGATCCCCCCCGACTAGCGGGGTTCTACGAGCAGTACTTC CASSQDPPRLAGFYEQYF
NA TRBJ1-2 TRBV6-1 NA TGTGCCAGCAGTGAACAAGGGGTCGCCTACACCTTC CASSEQGVAYTF
NA TRBJ1-3 TRBV3-1/TRBV3-2 NA TGTGCCAGCAGCCATCCTAAGATGGGTCAGGGGAGCTCTGGAAACACCATATATTTT CASSHPKMGQGSSGNTIYF
NA TRBJ1-5 TRBV14 NA TGTGCCAGCAGCCAACCCTATGGACACCCCCGCAGTCAGCCCCAGCATTTT CASSQPYGHPRSQPQHF
NA TRBJ1-1 TRBV11-2 NA TGTGCCAGCAGCCAACCCGGGACTAACACTGAAGCTTTCTTT CASSQPGTNTEAFF
TRBD2 TRBJ2-7 TRBV5-4 NA TGTGCCAGCTCGACGGGGGGTGCTAGCTCCTACGAGCAGTACTTC CASSTGGASSYEQYF
NA TRBJ2-5 TRBV18 few TGTGCCAGCTCACTTAGACAGCAAGAGACCCAGTACTTC CASSLRQQETQYF
NA TRBJ2-3 TRBV12-5 NA TGTGCTAGTGGTCCTTCTAGCACAGATACGCAGTATTTT CASGPSSTDTQYF
NA TRBJ2-2 TRBV7-9 NA TGTGCCAGCAGACTGCTAAACACCGGGGAGCTGTTTTTT CASRLLNTGELFF
NA TRBJ1-3 TRBV12-3/TRBV12-4 NA TGTGCCAGCAGTTTCGGGGGAAACACCATATATTTT CASSFGGNTIYF
TRBD2 TRBJ2-4 TRBV5-4 NA TGTGCCAGCAGCCCGGCCCGGACTAGCGGGATCGCCAAAAACATTCAGTACTTC CASSPARTSGIAKNIQYF
TRBD2 TRBJ2-2 TRBV4-2 NA TGTGCCAGCAGCCAAGATGGGTCTAGCGGGAGATTATCAACGAACACCGGGGAGCTGTTTTTT CASSQDGSSGRLSTNTGELFF
TRBD1 TRBJ1-1 TRBV27 NA TGTGCCAGCAGTCCCTGGACAGGGGAGAACACTGAAGCTTTCTTT CASSPWTGENTEAFF
NA TRBJ1-1 TRBV4-2 NA TGTGCCAGCAGCCAAGTGGACACAGGTACTGAAGCTTTCTTT CASSQVDTGTEAFF
NA TRBJ1-6 TRBV19 NA TGTGCCAGTAGTATAGGAGGAAAGGATTCACCCCTCCACTTT CASSIGGKDSPLHF
TRBD2 TRBJ2-1 TRBV4-3 NA TGCGCCAGCAGCCAATCACTAGCGGTCTCCTACAATGAGCAGTTCTTC CASSQSLAVSYNEQFF
TRBD1 TRBJ1-3 TRBV10-1 NA TGCGCCAGCAGTGAGGGGGACAGTACCTCTGGAAACACCATATATTTT CASSEGDSTSGNTIYF
TRBD2 TRBJ2-1 TRBV15 NA TGTGCCACCAGCGCAGGCGGGGGGTACGAAAGGAATGAGCAGTTCTTC CATSAGGGYERNEQFF
TRBD1 TRBJ2-4 TRBV13 NA TGTGCCAGCAGCTCCCCCTCCGGTGGGCAGGGGGCTAACATTCAGTACTTC CASSSPSGGQGANIQYF
NA TRBJ1-6 TRBV27 NA TGTGCCAGCAGTTCGCCGGGACAAATGTATAATTCACCCCTCCACTTT CASSSPGQMYNSPLHF
TRBD2 TRBJ2-3 TRBV4-3 NA TGCGCCAGCAGCCTGGGACTAGCGACAGATACGCAGTATTTT CASSLGLATDTQYF
NA TRBJ1-2 TRBV12-3/TRBV12-4 NA TGTGCCAGCGGGGGGGAGAAGTCTCTTGGCTACACCTTC CASGGEKSLGYTF
NA TRBJ2-3 TRBV6-2/TRBV6-3 NA TGTGCCAGCAGTTACCTCCTAGCACTACCGTCGACGCAGTATTTT CASSYLLALPSTQYF
NA TRBJ1-5 TRBV6-2/TRBV6-3 NA TGTGCCAGCAGCCGACAGCCCCTCCCTCAGCCCCAGCATTTT CASSRQPLPQPQHF
TRBD2 TRBJ2-5 TRBV4-1 NA TGCGCCAGCAGCCAAGATGGGAGAACTAGCGCCAAAGAGACCCAGTACTTC CASSQDGRTSAKETQYF
TRBD2 TRBJ2-7 TRBV9 once TGTGCCAGCAGCGCAGGACTAGCGGGCAGGGAGCAGTACTTC CASSAGLAGREQYF
TRBD1 TRBJ1-2 TRBV29-1 few TGCAGCGTCGCGGACAGGGGATATGGCTACACCTTC CSVADRGYGYTF
NA TRBJ2-2 TRBV6-4 NA TGTGCCAGCAGCGAACAGTTAAACACCGGGGAGCTGTTTTTT CASSEQLNTGELFF
NA TRBJ1-5 TRBV5-1 NA TGCGCCAGCAGCTTGGCCGGGGGGGCGAATCAGCCCCAGCATTTT CASSLAGGANQPQHF
TRBD2 TRBJ2-1 TRBV7-8 NA TGTGCCAGCAGCTTAGGTTTTAGCGGGAGGGCGTACAATGAGCAGTTCTTC CASSLGFSGRAYNEQFF
NA TRBJ1-2 TRBV6-1 NA TGTGCCAGCAGTGAAGGGACAGATGGCTACACCTTC CASSEGTDGYTF
NA TRBJ2-5 TRBV11-3 NA TGTGCCAGCAGCAAAGACCAGGGGGGGACAGGGACCCAGTACTTC CASSKDQGGTGTQYF
TRBD1 TRBJ2-1 TRBV7-2 NA TGTGCCAGCAGCTTAGCGGCAGGGGGCTACAATGAGCAGTTCTTC CASSLAAGGYNEQFF
NA TRBJ1-5 TRBV7-5 NA TGTGCCAGAAGCCTCGGCCGGGGGGCTCAGCCCCAGCATTTT CARSLGRGAQPQHF
NA TRBJ2-2 TRBV5-8 once TGTGCCAGCAGCTTTACCCCGGCTAGTACCGGGGAGCTGTTTTTT CASSFTPASTGELFF
TRBD2 TRBJ2-1 TRBV19 few TGTGCCAGTAGTCCTCTAGGACTAGCGGGCTTTACATACAATGAGCAGTTCTTC CASSPLGLAGFTYNEQFF
NA TRBJ1-6 TRBV5-6 NA TGTGCCAGCAGCTTGCAGGGGAGCTCCTATAATTCACCCCTCCACTTT CASSLQGSSYNSPLHF
NA TRBJ1-2 TRBV6-5 NA TGTGCCAGCAGGATACAGGGTGAGCGTGGCTACACCTTC CASRIQGERGYTF
NA TRBJ2-2 TRBV21-1 NA TGTGCCAGCACCAAAAGGGTTGCTTCGAAGGAGACAGGGATCACCGGGGAGCTGTTTTTT CASTKRVASKETGITGELFF
NA TRBJ2-1 TRBV4-1 medium-sized TGCGCCAGCAGCCAAGAGGGGCCTGCGAGCTCCTACAATGAGCAGTTCTTC CASSQEGPASSYNEQFF
TRBD1 TRBJ2-2 TRBV12-3/TRBV12-4 NA TGTGCCAGCCTTGGACAGGGTTTCGGGGAGCTGTTTTTT CASLGQGFGELFF
NA TRBJ2-2 TRBV12-3/TRBV12-4 NA TGTGCCAGCAGTTATCAGAACACCGGGGAGCTGTTTTTT CASSYQNTGELFF
TRBD1 TRBJ1-6 TRBV3-1/TRBV3-2 NA TGTGCCAGCAGCCATCGGGACAGGGGCAAATATTCACCCCTCCACTTT CASSHRDRGKYSPLHF
TRBD1 TRBJ2-1 TRBV19 NA TGTGCCAGTAGTATAAGGACAGGGGACAATGAGCAGTTCTTC CASSIRTGDNEQFF